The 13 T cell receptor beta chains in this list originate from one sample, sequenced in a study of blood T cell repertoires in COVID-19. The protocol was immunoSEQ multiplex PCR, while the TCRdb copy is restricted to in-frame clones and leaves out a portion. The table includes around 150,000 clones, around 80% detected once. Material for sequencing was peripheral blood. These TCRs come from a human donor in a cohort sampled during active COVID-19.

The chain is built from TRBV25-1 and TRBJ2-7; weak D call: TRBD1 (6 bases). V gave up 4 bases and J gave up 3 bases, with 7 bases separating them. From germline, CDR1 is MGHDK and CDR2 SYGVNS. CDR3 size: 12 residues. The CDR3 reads CASSADSYEQYF. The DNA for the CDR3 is TGTGCCAGCAGTGCGGACAGCTACGAGCAGTACTTC.

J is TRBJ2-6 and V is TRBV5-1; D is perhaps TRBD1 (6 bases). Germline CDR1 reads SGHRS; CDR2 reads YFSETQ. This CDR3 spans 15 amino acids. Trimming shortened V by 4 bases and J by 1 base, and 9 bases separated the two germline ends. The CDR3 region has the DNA TGCGCCAGCAGCAGAGGGGGATCTGGGGCCAACGTCCTGACTTTC. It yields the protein CASSRGGSGANVLTF.

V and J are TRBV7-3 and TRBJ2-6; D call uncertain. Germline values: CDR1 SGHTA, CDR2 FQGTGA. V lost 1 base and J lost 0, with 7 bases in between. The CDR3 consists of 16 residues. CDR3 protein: CASSLNSGSGANVLTF. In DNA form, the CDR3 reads TGTGCCAGCAGCTTAAATTCGGGCTCTGGGGCCAACGTCCTGACTTTC.

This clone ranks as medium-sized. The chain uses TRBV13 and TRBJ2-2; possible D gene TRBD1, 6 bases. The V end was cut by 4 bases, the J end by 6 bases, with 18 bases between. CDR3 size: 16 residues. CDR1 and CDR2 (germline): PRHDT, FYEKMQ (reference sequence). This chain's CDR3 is CASSSNSGERAGELFF. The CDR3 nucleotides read TGTGCCAGCAGCTCCAATTCAGGGGAAAGGGCCGGGGAGCTGTTTTTT.

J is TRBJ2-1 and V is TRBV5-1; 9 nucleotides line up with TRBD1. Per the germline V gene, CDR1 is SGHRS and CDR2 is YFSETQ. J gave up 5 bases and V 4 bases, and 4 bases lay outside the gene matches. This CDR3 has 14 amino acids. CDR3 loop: CASSLQGANNEQFF. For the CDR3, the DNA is TGCGCCAGCAGCCTACAGGGGGCGAACAATGAGCAGTTCTTC.

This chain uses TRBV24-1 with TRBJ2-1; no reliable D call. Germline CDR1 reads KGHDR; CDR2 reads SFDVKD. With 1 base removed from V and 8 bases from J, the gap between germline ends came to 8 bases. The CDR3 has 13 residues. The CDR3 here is CATSDFTRDEQFF. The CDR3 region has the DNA TGTGCCACCAGTGATTTCACCCGCGATGAGCAGTTCTTC.

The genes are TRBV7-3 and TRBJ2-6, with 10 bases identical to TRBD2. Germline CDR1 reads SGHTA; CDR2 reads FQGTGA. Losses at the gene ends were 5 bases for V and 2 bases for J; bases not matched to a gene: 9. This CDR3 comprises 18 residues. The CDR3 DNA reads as TGTGCCAGCAGCCCCAGCAAGCGGGGGGGGCCTGGGGCCAACGTCCTGACTTTC. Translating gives CASSPSKRGGPGANVLTF.

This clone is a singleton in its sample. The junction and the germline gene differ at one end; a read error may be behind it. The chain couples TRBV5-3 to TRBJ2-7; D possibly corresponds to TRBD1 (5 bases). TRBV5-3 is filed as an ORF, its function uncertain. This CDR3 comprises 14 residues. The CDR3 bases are TGTGCAAGAAGCACTACAGACAGTTCCTACGAGCAGTACTTC. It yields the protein CARSTTDSSYEQYF.

The CDR3 reads CAISESELVGTQYF. The CDR3 DNA is TGTGCCATCAGTGAGTCTGAACTAGTCGGGACCCAGTACTTC. The chain carries TRBV10-3 and TRBJ2-5; D is perhaps TRBD2 (5 bases). In germline, CDR1 is ENHRY, CDR2 SYGVKD. Trimming left V 0 bases short and J 7 bases short, with 12 bases between. This CDR3 is built from 14 residues.

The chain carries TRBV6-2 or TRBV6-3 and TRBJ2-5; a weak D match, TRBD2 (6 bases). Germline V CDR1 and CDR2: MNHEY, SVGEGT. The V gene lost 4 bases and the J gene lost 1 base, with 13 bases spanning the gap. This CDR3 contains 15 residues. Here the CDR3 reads CASSLDGTVQETQYF. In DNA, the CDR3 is TGTGCCAGCAGTTTAGACGGGACTGTCCAAGAGACCCAGTACTTC.

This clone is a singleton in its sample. The CDR3 here is CASSLAGEGTEAFF. DNA of the CDR3: TGTGCCAGCAGCTTGGCCGGGGAGGGCACTGAAGCTTTCTTT. The chain recombines TRBV5-6 with TRBJ1-1; unclear D gene. The CDR3 is 14 residues long. Germline V gene lookup returns CDR1 SGHDT and CDR2 YYEEEE. Trimming shortened V by 0 bases and J by 4 bases, and 10 bases separated the two germline ends.

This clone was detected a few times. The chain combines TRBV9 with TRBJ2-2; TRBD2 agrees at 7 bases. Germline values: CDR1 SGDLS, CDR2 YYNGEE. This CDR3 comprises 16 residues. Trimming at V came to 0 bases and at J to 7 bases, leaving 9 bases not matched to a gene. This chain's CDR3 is CASSVATGGEGGELFF. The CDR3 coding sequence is TGTGCCAGCAGCGTAGCCACCGGCGGGGAGGGCGGGGAGCTGTTTTTT.

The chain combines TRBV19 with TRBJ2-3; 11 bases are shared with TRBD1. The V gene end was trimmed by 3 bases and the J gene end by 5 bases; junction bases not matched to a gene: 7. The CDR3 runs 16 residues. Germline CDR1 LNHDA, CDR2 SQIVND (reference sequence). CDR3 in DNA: TGTGCCAGTAGTATCGTGGACAGGGGGCGTAAAGATACGCAGTATTTT. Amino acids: CASSIVDRGRKDTQYF.